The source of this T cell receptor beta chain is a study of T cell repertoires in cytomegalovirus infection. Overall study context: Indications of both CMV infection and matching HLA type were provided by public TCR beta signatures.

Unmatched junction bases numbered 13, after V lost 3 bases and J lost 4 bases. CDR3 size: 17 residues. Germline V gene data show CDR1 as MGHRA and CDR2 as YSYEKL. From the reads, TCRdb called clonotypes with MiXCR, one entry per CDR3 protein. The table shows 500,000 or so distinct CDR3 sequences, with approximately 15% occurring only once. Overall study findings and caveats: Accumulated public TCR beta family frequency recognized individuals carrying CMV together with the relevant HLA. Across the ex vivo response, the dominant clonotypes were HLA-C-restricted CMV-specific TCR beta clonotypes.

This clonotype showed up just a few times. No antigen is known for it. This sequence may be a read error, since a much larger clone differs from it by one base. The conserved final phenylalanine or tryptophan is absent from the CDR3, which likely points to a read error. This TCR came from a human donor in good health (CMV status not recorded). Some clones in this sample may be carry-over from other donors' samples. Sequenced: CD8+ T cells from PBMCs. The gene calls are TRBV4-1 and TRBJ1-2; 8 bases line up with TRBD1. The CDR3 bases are TGCGCCAGCAGCCAGAAAGGATCCGGGACAGGCACCTATGGCTACACCTTA. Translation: CASSQKGSGTGTYGYTL.